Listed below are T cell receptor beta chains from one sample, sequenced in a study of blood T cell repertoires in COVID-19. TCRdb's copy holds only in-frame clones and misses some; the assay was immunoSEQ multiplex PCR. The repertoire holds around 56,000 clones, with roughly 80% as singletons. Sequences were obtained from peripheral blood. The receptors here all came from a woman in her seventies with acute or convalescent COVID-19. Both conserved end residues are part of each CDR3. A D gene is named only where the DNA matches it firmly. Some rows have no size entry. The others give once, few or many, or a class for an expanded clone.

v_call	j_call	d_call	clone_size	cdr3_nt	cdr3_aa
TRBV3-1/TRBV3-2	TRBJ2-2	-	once	TGTGCCAGCAGCCAAGATGGCAGAAAGAACACCGGGGAGCTGTTTTTT	CASSQDGRKNTGELFF
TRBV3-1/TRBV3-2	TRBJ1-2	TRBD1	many	TGTGCCAGCAGCCCTGGACAGGGGAACTATGGCTACACCTTC	CASSPGQGNYGYTF
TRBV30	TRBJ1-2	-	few	TGTGCCTGGAGTAACGGTGGTGGCTACACCTTC	CAWSNGGGYTF
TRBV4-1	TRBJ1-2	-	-	TGCGCCAGCAGCCAAGAAGGGGTGGTCAGGTATGGCTACACCTTC	CASSQEGVVRYGYTF
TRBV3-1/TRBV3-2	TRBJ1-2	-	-	TGTGCCAGCAGCCAAGCGTCGGGGAGGGGCCATGGCTACACCTTC	CASSQASGRGHGYTF
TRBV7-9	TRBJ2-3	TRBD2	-	TGTGCCACGCATGCTAGCGGGGGGCGGGTAGATACGCAGTATTTT	CATHASGGRVDTQYF
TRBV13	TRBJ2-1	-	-	TGTGCCAGCAGCCCCCCGATGGGGACTTACAATGAGCAGTTCTTC	CASSPPMGTYNEQFF
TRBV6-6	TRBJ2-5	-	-	TGTGCCAGCAGCAACCCAAACTTACTAGTGCCAGAGACCCAGTACTTC	CASSNPNLLVPETQYF
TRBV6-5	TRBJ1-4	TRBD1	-	TGTGCCAGCATTACGGACAGGGGGCAGGAAAAACTGTTTTTT	CASITDRGQEKLFF
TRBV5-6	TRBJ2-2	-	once	TGTGCCAGCAGCGCGCGTAGTTGGAGTAACACCGGGGAGCTGTTTTTT	CASSARSWSNTGELFF
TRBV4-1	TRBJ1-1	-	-	TGCGCCAGCAGCCAAGAAGGGGCAGGGTCCACTGAAGCTTTCTTT	CASSQEGAGSTEAFF
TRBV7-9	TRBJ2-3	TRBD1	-	TGTGCCAGCAGCTTGGGACAGGGAGGTCGCACAGATACGCAGTATTTT	CASSLGQGGRTDTQYF
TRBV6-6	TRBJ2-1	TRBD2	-	TGTGCCAGCCTGCGGGGGGGAGACAATGAGCAGTTCTTC	CASLRGGDNEQFF
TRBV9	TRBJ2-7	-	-	TGTGCCAGCAGCGTAGCTGGTACTGTTGACTACGAGCAGTACTTC	CASSVAGTVDYEQYF
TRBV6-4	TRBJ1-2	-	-	TGTGCCAGCAGTGCGACGACAGGTGGCTACACCTTC	CASSATTGGYTF
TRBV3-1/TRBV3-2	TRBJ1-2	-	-	TGTGCCAGCAGCCATGTTTCGGGAAGGACTAATGGCTACACCTTC	CASSHVSGRTNGYTF
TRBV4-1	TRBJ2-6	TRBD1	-	TGCGCCAGCAGCCATTCCCCCCGGGACAGGGGGGGTTCTGGGGCCAACGTCCTGACTTTC	CASSHSPRDRGGSGANVLTF
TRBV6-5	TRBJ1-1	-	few	TGTGCCAGCAGTTACACAGGAAAAGCTTTCTTT	CASSYTGKAFF
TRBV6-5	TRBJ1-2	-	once	TGTGCCAGCGCTGCCGAGGCCTCAGGGGCCTATGGCTACACCTTC	CASAAEASGAYGYTF
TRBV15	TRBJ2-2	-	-	TGTGCCACCAGCAGAGCCCCCAGGGAAGGGGAGCTGTTTTTT	CATSRAPREGELFF
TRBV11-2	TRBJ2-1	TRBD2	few	TGTGCCAGCAGCCCCGGGACTAGTCATAACAATGAGCAGTTCTTC	CASSPGTSHNNEQFF
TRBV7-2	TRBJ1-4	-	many	TGTGCCAGCAGCTTAGCGGGCGCCTCTAATGAAAAACTGTTTTTT	CASSLAGASNEKLFF
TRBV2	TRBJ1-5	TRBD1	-	TGTGCCAGCAGCGTGGACAGGGGGAGTAATCAGCCCCAGCATTTT	CASSVDRGSNQPQHF
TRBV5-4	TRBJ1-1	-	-	TGTGCCAGCAGCGCTGGACAGTACGAAGCTTTCTTT	CASSAGQYEAFF
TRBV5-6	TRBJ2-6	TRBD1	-	TGTGCCAGCAGTTTGGGGACAGGGGTCCGCCGTGGGGCCAACGTCCTGACTTTC	CASSLGTGVRRGANVLTF
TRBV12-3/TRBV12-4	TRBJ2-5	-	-	TGTGCCAGCAGTTTAGGGGAGGTTGAGACCCAGTACTTC	CASSLGEVETQYF
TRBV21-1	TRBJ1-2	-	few	TGTGCCAGCACCTACGATACCCAATTTAACTATGGCTACACCTTC	CASTYDTQFNYGYTF
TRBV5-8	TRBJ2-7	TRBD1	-	TGTGCCAGCAGGCCCCGAGACAGGGTCGGTAGTCACGAGCAGTACTTC	CASRPRDRVGSHEQYF
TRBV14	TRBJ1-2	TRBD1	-	TGTGCCAGCAGCCTCTGGACAGGCTATGGCTACACCTTC	CASSLWTGYGYTF
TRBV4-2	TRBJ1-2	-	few	TGTGCCAGCAGCTCAACCCAATCTATGACCGGCGGGGCTCATGGCTACACCTTC	CASSSTQSMTGGAHGYTF
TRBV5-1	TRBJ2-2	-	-	TGCGCCAGCAGCTTTTCAAACGGGGTGACCGGGGAGCTGTTTTTT	CASSFSNGVTGELFF
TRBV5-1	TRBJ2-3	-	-	TGCGCCAGCAGCTTGTTAGGGGCTGGCACAGATACGCAGTATTTT	CASSLLGAGTDTQYF
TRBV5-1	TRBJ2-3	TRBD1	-	TGCGCCAGCAGTCAGGGGGACCGCACAGATACGCAGTATTTT	CASSQGDRTDTQYF
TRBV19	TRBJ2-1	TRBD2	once	TGTGCCAGTAGATTAGCGGGGGGGAATGAGCAGTTCTTC	CASRLAGGNEQFF
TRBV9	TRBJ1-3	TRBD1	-	TGTGCCAGCAGCGTAGTAGGAACAGGGGGATTAAACACCATATATTTT	CASSVVGTGGLNTIYF
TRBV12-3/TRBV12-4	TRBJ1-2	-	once	TGTGCCAGCAGTTTCGGGTATGGCTACACCTTC	CASSFGYGYTF
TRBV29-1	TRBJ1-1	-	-	TGCAGCGCCGGTCAGGCCGGTCAGCTGAACACTGAAGCTTTCTTT	CSAGQAGQLNTEAFF
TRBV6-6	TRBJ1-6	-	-	TGTGCCAGCAGTCTTCCCGGGACAAGGAATTCACCCCTCCACTTT	CASSLPGTRNSPLHF
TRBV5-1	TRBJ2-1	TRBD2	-	TGCGCCAGCAGGAGGCTAGCGGGGGGGAACTCCTACAATGAGCAGTTCTTC	CASRRLAGGNSYNEQFF
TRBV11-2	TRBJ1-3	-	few	TGTGCCAGCAGCTTGAATCGGAACAGGGCTGGAAACACCATATATTTT	CASSLNRNRAGNTIYF
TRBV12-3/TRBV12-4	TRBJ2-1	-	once	TGTGCCAGCGCACCGGAGATGGGTGAGCAGTTCTTC	CASAPEMGEQFF
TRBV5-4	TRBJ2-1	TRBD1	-	TGTGCCAGCAGCTTGGGACAGGGCGATGAGCAGTTCTTC	CASSLGQGDEQFF
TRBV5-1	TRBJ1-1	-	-	TGCGCCAGCAGCTTGTCGGGTTCCCGTACTGAAGCTTTCTTT	CASSLSGSRTEAFF
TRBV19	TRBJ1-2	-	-	TGTGCCAGTAGTATTTCGGTGAGGAACTATGGCTACACCTTC	CASSISVRNYGYTF
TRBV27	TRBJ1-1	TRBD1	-	TGTGCCAGCAGATCGAAACAGGGGGCCCTTACCATCAACACTGAAGCTTTCTTT	CASRSKQGALTINTEAFF
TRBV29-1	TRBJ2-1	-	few	TGCAGCGTTTCTCAGGGGTTGGGAAATGAGCAGTTCTTC	CSVSQGLGNEQFF
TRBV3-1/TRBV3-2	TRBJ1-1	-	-	TGTGCCAGCAGCCATGCAGGGGAGTCTGAAGCTTTCTTT	CASSHAGESEAFF
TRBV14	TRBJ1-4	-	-	TGTGCCAGCAGCCAATCATCAGTTTATGGAAAACTGTTTTTT	CASSQSSVYGKLFF
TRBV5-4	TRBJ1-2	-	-	TGTGCCAGCAGCTTGGAGACCAGGGTTTATGGCTACACCTTC	CASSLETRVYGYTF